This T cell receptor beta chain was identified during a study of T cells in Graves' hyperthyroidism and ophthalmopathy. A remark on this clonotype: Its target is not known.

Whole-study results and caveats: Researchers found most expanded thyroid clonotypes above 0.001 in blood as well.

TCR beta CDR3 regions were amplified from RNA transcripts. When the TCR CDR3 underwent first-round RT-PCR, the HTBI primer set was used. TCRdb recomputed calls from the multiplex PCR reads with MiXCR, one row per CDR3 protein. The sample includes hundreds of thousands of distinct CDR3 sequences, approximately 40% seen only once; the top ten take 8% to 9%. This clonotype originated in a man aged 18 to 29 with Graves' hyperthyroidism. Specimen: blood.

Here the CDR3 reads CASSTPPGVAEGDLTYF. The CDR3 nucleotides read TGTGCCAGCAGCACCCCTCCGGGGGTAGCGGAAGGGGACCTCACGTACTTC. The gene calls are TRBV25-1 and TRBJ2-5, with a weak D call TRBD2 (6 bases). CDR3 length equals 17 residues. Between the trimmed V and J ends, which lost 6 bases and 13 bases, there was a span of 33 bases. Germline V lookup: CDR1 MGHDK, CDR2 SYGVNS.